This T cell receptor beta chain is drawn from a study of T cell responses to AZD1222 COVID-19 vaccine. Turning to this clone: This CDR3 is also generated by other DNA sequences in the sample.

Trimming took 2 bases from V and 3 from J, leaving 9 bases between them. The CDR3 has 14 amino acids. The V gene's germline CDR1 is SGDLS and CDR2 YYNGEE. Here immunoSEQ multiplex PCR was the method, and the copy in TCRdb shows in-frame clones only, minus some. The table includes approximately 120,000 clones, around 90% detected once. The sample was peripheral blood, taken on day 0 of MenACWY control vaccination. The TCR comes from an adult in good health. V and J are TRBV9 and TRBJ1-3; D gene uncertain. The CDR3 DNA is TGTGCCAGCAGCGTCCGGGGTAGTGGAAACACCATATATTTT. Residues: CASSVRGSGNTIYF.